The 18 T cell receptor beta chains given below trace back to one sample, sequenced in a study of T-cell memory formation after mild COVID-19. From the 5' RACE reads, TCRdb called clonotypes with MiXCR, one entry per CDR3 protein. Among about 430,000 distinct CDR3 sequences, 15% to 20% were seen once, and the ten largest hold 20% to 25%. The sample taken for sequencing was PBMCs or a T cell subset sorted from them (not recorded which). These receptors were taken from a man in his late teens or twenties who had mild COVID-19 (a few samples of this study predate the infection). Cell type and time point are not known.

In this sample, this clonotype turned up many times. The V call is TRBV28, the J call TRBJ1-5; D gene ambiguous. V was pared by 8 bases and J by 4 bases, with 21 bases between. Germline CDR1 MDHEN, CDR2 SYDVKM. The CDR3 is 16 residues long. DNA for the CDR3: TGTGCCAGCCTCCTTTCGTACCGGGTCTTTAATCAGCCCCAGCATTTT. Translating gives CASLLSYRVFNQPQHF.

This clonotype showed up just a few times. The chain links TRBV6-5 to TRBJ1-2, with D perhaps matching TRBD1 (6 bases). V lost 6 bases and J lost 6, with 17 bases in between. The CDR3 covers 14 residues. In germline, CDR1 is MNHEY, CDR2 SVGAGI. CDR3 protein: CASSRNRVGDGYTF. CDR3 DNA: TGTGCCAGCAGCCGCAACAGGGTTGGAGATGGCTACACCTTC.

The table lists this clonotype with a few counts. In nucleotides, the CDR3 is TGTGCCAGCAGTTACGGGACAAGTCCTTTTATGAACACTGAAGCTTTCTTT. Its translation: CASSYGTSPFMNTEAFF. The rearrangement joins TRBV6-5 to TRBJ1-1, with a weak D call TRBD1 (6 bases). V was cut by 2 bases and J by 0 bases, with 16 bases left in between. In germline, CDR1 is MNHEY, CDR2 SVGAGI. This CDR3 comprises 17 residues.

This chain joins TRBV29-1 and TRBJ1-1; the match to TRBD1 covers 7 bases. This CDR3 comprises 14 residues. With 6 bases clipped from V and 1 base from J, the junction kept 8 bases outside the gene matches. Per germline, CDR1 SQVTM and CDR2 ANQGSEA. The DNA for the CDR3 is TGCAGCGTCGACAGGGACGAGTCGAACACTGAAGCTTTCTTT. Protein product: CSVDRDESNTEAFF.

The J gene is TRBJ1-2, the V gene TRBV7-3, with D possibly matching TRBD1 (6 bases). Trimming shortened V by 0 bases and J by 3 bases, and 14 bases separated the two germline ends. The CDR3 contains 16 residues. CDR1 SGHTA and CDR2 FQGTGA come from the germline V gene. The CDR3 loop reads CASSLTGRGGYYGYTF. The CDR3, as DNA: TGTGCCAGCAGCTTAACTGGCCGTGGGGGCTACTATGGCTACACCTTC.

This clonotype occurred a few times. The chain joins TRBV11-2 to TRBJ1-2; 9 nucleotides match TRBD1. CDR3 size: 14 residues. The germline V gene has CDR1 SGHAT and CDR2 FQNNGV. V lost 2 bases, J lost 4 bases, and 2 bases stayed unmatched. CDR3 loop: CASSLLGQGYGYTF. The DNA of the CDR3 is TGTGCCAGCAGCTTATTGGGACAGGGCTATGGCTACACCTTC.

This clonotype has more than one count but fewer than ten. V is TRBV18 and J is TRBJ1-1; the D gene is possibly TRBD1 (5 bases). Looked up from germline, CDR1 is KGHSH and CDR2 is LQKENI. The CDR3 loop spans 15 amino acids. V was cut by 0 bases and J by 6 bases, with 14 bases left in between. The CDR3 sequence is CASSPPPGRNPEAFF. The DNA of the CDR3 is TGTGCCAGCTCACCACCGCCGGGGCGTAATCCTGAAGCTTTCTTT. Drawing the rest from reference TRBV18 and TRBJ1-1, the complete variable domain is NAGVMQNPRHLVRRRGQEARLRCSPMKGHSHVYWYRQLPEEGLKFMVYLQKENIIDESGMPKERFSAEFPKEGPSILRIQQVVRGDSAAYFCASSPPPGRNPEAFFGQGTRLTVV.

The chain is built from TRBV6-5 and TRBJ2-7; TRBD2 agrees at 9 bases. Germline trimming cut 6 bases from V and 1 base from J; bases unmatched to any gene: 7. The germline V gene has CDR1 MNHEY and CDR2 SVGAGI. CDR3 size: 15 residues. The CDR3 nucleotides are TGTGCCAGCAGGAGTATAGCGGGGGAGTCCTACGAGCAGTACTTC. Amino acid sequence: CASRSIAGESYEQYF.

Only a few counts were recorded for this clonotype. The rearrangement links TRBV20-1 to TRBJ2-1; D call uncertain. Germline CDR1 reads DFQATT; CDR2 reads SNEGSKA (reference sequence). CDR3 length: 17 residues. The V gene lost 3 bases and the J gene lost 2 bases, with 20 bases spanning the gap. The DNA for the CDR3 is TGCAGTGCTAGTTCTCACGGAAGTAGCCTAGCCTACAATGAGCAGTTCTTC. Translated, it gives CSASSHGSSLAYNEQFF.

The chain joins TRBV5-1 to TRBJ2-2; D possibly uses TRBD1 or TRBD2 (5 bases each). Germline CDR1 is SGHRS and CDR2 is YFSETQ. V was cut by 3 bases and J by 9 bases, with 15 bases left in between. The CDR3 has 14 amino acids. This chain's CDR3 is CASSSPGASRELFF. The CDR3 DNA reads TGCGCCAGCAGCTCCCCCGGGGCCAGTAGGGAGCTGTTTTTT.

This clonotype was observed once. The chain is built from TRBV2 and TRBJ2-3, with 8 bases lining up with TRBD1. CDR1 and CDR2 (germline): SNHLY, FYNNEI. V lost 4 bases and J lost 5; bases outside the gene matches: 8. The CDR3 is made up of 15 amino acids. For the CDR3, the DNA is TGTGCCAGCAGTGGGTGGACAGGGCAGGGAGATACGCAGTATTTT. Encoded protein: CASSGWTGQGDTQYF. The whole variable domain, remainder taken from reference TRBV2 and TRBJ2-3, is EPEVTQTPSHQVTQMGQEVILRCVPISNHLYFYWYRQILGQKVEFLVSFYNNEISEKSEIFDDQFSVERPDGSNFTLKIRSTKLEDSAMYFCASSGWTGQGDTQYFGPGTRLTVL.

This clonotype was seen repeatedly, ten times or more. V is TRBV4-3 and J is TRBJ2-2; 10 nucleotides line up with TRBD1. This CDR3 is built from 16 residues. The germline V gene encodes CDR1 LGHNA and CDR2 YSLEER. V lost 3 bases, J lost 1 base, and 2 bases stayed unmatched. CDR3 residues: CASSHGTGENTGELFF. The CDR3 DNA sequence: TGCGCCAGCAGCCACGGGACAGGGGAGAACACCGGGGAGCTGTTTTTT.

This chain links TRBV7-6 with TRBJ2-7; TRBD2 matches 12 bases. Per the germline V gene, CDR1 is SGHVS and CDR2 is FNYEAQ. The CDR3 contains 14 residues. J was trimmed by 5 bases and V by 4 bases; bases with no gene match: 3. This chain's CDR3 is CASSSSGGANEQYF. The DNA for the CDR3 is TGTGCCAGCAGCTCTAGCGGGGGGGCTAACGAGCAGTACTTC.

This clonotype was seen only a few times. This chain links TRBV5-4 with TRBJ1-2; 7 bases map to TRBD1. Per the germline V gene, CDR1 is SGHNT and CDR2 is YYREEE (reference sequence). This CDR3 is built from 15 residues. After removal of 1 base from V and 3 bases from J, the junction contained 6 bases not matched to a gene. The DNA of the CDR3 is TGTGCCAGCAGCTTGAATCCGGGACAGCACTATGGCTACACCTTC. It encodes CASSLNPGQHYGYTF. The full variable domain, completed using reference TRBV5-4 and TRBJ1-2, is ETGVTQSPTHLIKTRGQQVTLRCSSQSGHNTVSWYQQALGQGPQFIFQYYREEENGRGNFPPRFSGLQFPNYSSELNVNALELDDSALYLCASSLNPGQHYGYTFGSGTRLTVV.

DNA of the CDR3: TGTGCCAGCCGGGGAGGGGGGTACACTGAAGCTTTCTTT. Protein sequence: CASRGGGYTEAFF. The chain couples TRBV12-3 or TRBV12-4 to TRBJ1-1; tentative D call: TRBD1 (6 bases). The V end was cut by 8 bases, the J end by 3 bases, with 13 bases between. CDR3 length equals 13 residues.

This clonotype showed up many times. The rearrangement joins TRBV7-9 to TRBJ2-7, with D unresolved. The CDR3 totals 13 residues. The V gene's germline CDR1 is SEHNR and CDR2 FQNEAQ (reference sequence). Trimming left V 1 base short and J 3 bases short, with 7 bases between. CDR3 nucleotides: TGTGCCAGCAGCTTAGAATTAAACTACGAGCAGTACTTC. Translating it yields CASSLELNYEQYF.

This clonotype was counted many times. V gene TRBV5-1 combines with J gene TRBJ2-7; the match to TRBD1 covers 10 bases. The ends lost 5 bases at V and 3 bases at J; junction bases unmatched: 5. This CDR3 is built from 14 residues. The V gene's germline CDR1 is SGHRS and CDR2 YFSETQ. The CDR3 reads CASSRDRGHYEQYF. The DNA for the CDR3 is TGCGCCAGCAGTAGAGACAGGGGGCACTACGAGCAGTACTTC. Drawing the rest from reference TRBV5-1 and TRBJ2-7, the complete variable domain is KAGVTQTPRYLIKTRGQQVTLSCSPISGHRSVSWYQQTPGQGLQFLFEYFSETQRNKGNFPGRFSGRQFSNSRSEMNVSTLELGDSALYLCASSRDRGHYEQYFGPGTRLTVT.

This clonotype turned up a few times. This chain links TRBV7-2 with TRBJ2-1; 12 nucleotides agree with TRBD2. This CDR3 spans 13 amino acids. Germline V CDR1 and CDR2: SGHTA, FQGNSA. With 6 bases clipped from V and 12 bases from J, the junction kept 6 bases outside the gene matches. As DNA, the CDR3 is TGTGCCAGCAGGCTAGCGGGGGGGCAAAGGCAGTTCTTC. It encodes CASRLAGGQRQFF.